Below, 25 T cell receptor beta chains from the same sample are listed, as sequenced in a study of cytomegalovirus exposure and HLA in healthy donors. PCR employed 60 Vbeta and 13 Jbeta primers. Produced via immunoSEQ multiplex PCR; TCRdb's table is partial and in-frame only. The sample records about 110,000 clones, approximately 80% being singletons. Sequencing input: PBMCs. These TCRs come from a woman aged 25 to 39 in good health and CMV-seronegative.

The chain has TRBV29-1 and TRBJ1-2, with D unclear. Per germline, CDR1 SQVTM and CDR2 ANQGSEA. Trimming pared 7 bases from V and 4 bases from J, leaving 10 bases between. The CDR3 is made up of 11 amino acids. The DNA for the CDR3 is TGCAGCGCGATGGGCTTCTATGGCTACACCTTC. It is translated as CSAMGFYGYTF.

The chain combines TRBV5-4 with TRBJ2-2; D might be TRBD2 (5 bases). The CDR3 sequence is 15 residues long. Looked up from germline, CDR1 is SGHNT and CDR2 is YYREEE (reference sequence). V lost 3 bases to trimming and J lost 6 bases, with 15 bases between them. CDR3 bases: TGTGCCAGCAGCTCAAGGGCGGCCGGGGCCGGGGAGCTGTTTTTT. Residues: CASSSRAAGAGELFF.

The chain links TRBV25-1 to TRBJ2-1; no firm D call. Germline CDR1 and CDR2: MGHDK and SYGVNS. Trimming stripped 6 bases from V and 2 bases from J, with 17 bases between. CDR3 length: 16 residues. The CDR3 loop reads CASSQKAASAYNEQFF. CDR3 nucleotide sequence: TGTGCCAGCAGCCAGAAAGCAGCGAGCGCCTACAATGAGCAGTTCTTC.

The rearrangement joins TRBV7-2 to TRBJ2-5; 7 bases are a match to TRBD2. The CDR3 is 14 amino acids. Germline values: CDR1 SGHTA, CDR2 FQGNSA. V lost 5 bases and J lost 5; bases outside the gene matches: 8. The CDR3 nucleotides read TGTGCCAGCAGCCTTCCGGAGGGAGGGGAGACCCAGTACTTC. This codes for CASSLPEGGETQYF.

V usage is TRBV9 and J usage is TRBJ2-1; the match to TRBD2 covers 7 bases. The CDR3 totals 14 residues. Trimming took 0 bases from V and 14 from J; bases not matched to a gene: 11. Germline CDR1 and CDR2: SGDLS and YYNGEE. The CDR3 here is CASSVDGGTGGEFF. CDR3 in DNA: TGTGCCAGCAGCGTAGATGGGGGTACGGGGGGAGAGTTCTTC.

CDR3 in DNA: TGTGCAGTAGAGGGAGGGAACAATCAGCCCCAGCATTTT. It specifies CAVEGGNNQPQHF. This sequence joins TRBV19 and TRBJ1-5; no clear D. The CDR3 has 13 amino acids. Per the germline V gene, CDR1 is LNHDA and CDR2 is SQIVND (reference sequence).

This chain links TRBV6-4 with TRBJ2-1; 10 bases fit TRBD2. There are 14 residues in the CDR3. Losses at the gene ends were 9 bases for V and 9 bases for J; bases not matched to a gene: 11. The germline V gene encodes CDR1 MRHNA and CDR2 SNTAGT. In DNA form, the CDR3 reads TGTGCCAGGATAGCGGGAGGACGGCTGGCTGAGCAGTTCTTC. This sequence encodes CARIAGGRLAEQFF.

The CDR3 DNA is TGCGCCAGCAGCCCGACTAGCGGGAGTATCGGGGAGCTGTTTTTT. It codes for CASSPTSGSIGELFF. J is TRBJ2-2 and V is TRBV5-1; 12 bases map to TRBD2. The CDR3 covers 15 residues. The V gene's germline CDR1 is SGHRS and CDR2 YFSETQ. V dropped 4 bases and J dropped 7; count of bases not matched to a gene: 5. Full variable domain (missing parts from reference TRBV5-1 and TRBJ2-2): KAGVTQTPRYLIKTRGQQVTLSCSPISGHRSVSWYQQTPGQGLQFLFEYFSETQRNKGNFPGRFSGRQFSNSRSEMNVSTLELGDSALYLCASSPTSGSIGELFFGEGSRLTVL.

The genes are TRBV28 and TRBJ1-2, with 7 bases matching TRBD1. This CDR3 is 12 amino acids long. Per germline, CDR1 MDHEN and CDR2 SYDVKM. The V gene end was trimmed by 8 bases and the J gene end by 0 bases; junction bases not matched to a gene: 0. The CDR3 sequence: CASQGANYGYTF. The CDR3, as DNA: TGTGCCAGCCAGGGGGCTAACTATGGCTACACCTTC.

The chain recombines TRBV11-2 with TRBJ2-3; 16 positions match TRBD2. Germline loops: CDR1 SGHAT, CDR2 FQNNGV. This CDR3 comprises 16 residues. The trim removed 4 bases at V and 3 bases at J, leaving 1 base unmatched. The CDR3 sequence: CASSSGLAGGTDTQYF. The CDR3 DNA is TGTGCCAGCAGCTCGGGACTAGCGGGAGGGACAGATACGCAGTATTTT. The full variable domain, completed using reference TRBV11-2 and TRBJ2-3, is EAGVAQSPRYKIIEKRQSVAFWCNPISGHATLYWYQQILGQGPKLLIQFQNNGVVDDSQLPKDRFSAERLKGVDSTLKIQPAKLEDSAVYLCASSSGLAGGTDTQYFGPGTRLTVL.

This clone was counted a few times. One end of the junction is discordant with germline, which a read error may explain. The chain joins TRBV10-3 to TRBJ2-1; the match to TRBD2 covers 8 bases. The CDR3 has 13 amino acids. CDR1 is ENHRY, CDR2 SYGVKD, per germline. CDR3 nucleotides: TGTGCCTCCAAAAGCGGGAGCTCCGGAAACGGGGTCTTC. Its translation: CASKSGSSGNGVF.

The chain uses TRBV11-3 and TRBJ1-5, with a weak D call TRBD1 (5 bases). Germline V CDR1 and CDR2: SGHNT, YENEEA. This CDR3 has 16 amino acids. Trimming removed 2 bases from V and 4 bases from J, with 15 bases in between. CDR3 sequence: CASSLLAQGKNQPQHF. The CDR3 bases are TGTGCCAGCAGCTTACTGGCCCAGGGAAAGAATCAGCCCCAGCATTTT.

This chain joins TRBV7-8 and TRBJ2-1; TRBD2 agrees at 11 bases. The CDR3 is made up of 15 amino acids. V lost 3 bases to trimming and J lost 5 bases; unmatched junction nucleotides: 3. Germline loops: CDR1 SGHVS, CDR2 FQNEAQ. The CDR3 region has the DNA TGTGCCAGCAGCTTGACTAGCGGGACCCACAATGAGCAGTTCTTC. It yields the protein CASSLTSGTHNEQFF.

J is TRBJ2-5 and V is TRBV7-8; D is uncertain. With 5 bases removed from V and 2 bases from J, the gap between germline ends came to 9 bases. The germline V gene encodes CDR1 SGHVS and CDR2 FQNEAQ. The length of the CDR3 is 13 residues. CDR3 residues: CASSPLEQETQYF. In DNA, the CDR3 is TGTGCCAGCAGCCCACTGGAGCAAGAGACCCAGTACTTC.

The chain recombines TRBV4-2 with TRBJ2-7; 9 nucleotides line up with TRBD2. The CDR3 spans 16 residues. V gave up 4 bases and J gave up 3 bases; unmatched junction bases: 10. Looked up from germline, CDR1 is LGHNA and CDR2 is YNFKEQ. The CDR3: CASSPNSGRIIYEQYF. For the CDR3, the DNA is TGTGCCAGCAGCCCCAATAGCGGGAGAATTATCTACGAGCAGTACTTC.

The CDR3 DNA follows: TGTGCCAGCAGCTTCCTAGCGGGAGGTGAGCAGTACTTC. It encodes CASSFLAGGEQYF. The V call is TRBV5-6, the J call TRBJ2-7; 11 bases are a match to TRBD2. Losses at the gene ends were 2 bases for V and 7 bases for J; bases not matched to a gene: 2. Germline values: CDR1 SGHDT, CDR2 YYEEEE. The CDR3 extends over 13 amino acids.

V is TRBV9 and J is TRBJ2-3; D gene ambiguous. Germline V gives CDR1 SGDLS, CDR2 YYNGEE. The CDR3 consists of 13 residues. V was cut by 0 bases and J by 2 bases, with 4 bases left in between. CDR3 DNA: TGTGCCAGCAGCGTAGCTTACACAGATACGCAGTATTTT. As protein: CASSVAYTDTQYF.

The chain recombines TRBV11-2 with TRBJ2-7; TRBD1 matches at 7 bases. CDR1 is SGHAT, CDR2 FQNNGV, per germline. This CDR3 is 14 amino acids long. Unmatched junction bases numbered 2, after V lost 1 base and J lost 2 bases. CDR3 nucleotides: TGTGCCAGCAGCTTAGGACAGGGCCCCTACGAGCAGTACTTC. Translation gives CASSLGQGPYEQYF.

The V gene is TRBV5-1, the J gene TRBJ2-7, with D unclear. This CDR3 has 13 amino acids. V shed 8 bases and J shed 0 bases, with 12 bases lying between them. CDR1 is SGHRS, CDR2 YFSETQ, per germline. The CDR3, as DNA: TGCGCCAGTAGAGAGAGGATCTCCTACGAGCAGTACTTC. As protein: CASRERISYEQYF.

The J gene is TRBJ2-3, the V gene TRBV5-4; 7 bases line up with TRBD2. After removal of 4 bases from V and 3 bases from J, the junction contained 14 bases not matched to a gene. CDR1 is SGHNT and CDR2 is YYREEE in the germline V gene (reference sequence). The CDR3 is made up of 17 amino acids. CDR3 loop: CASSPPGAGRITDTQYF. In DNA, the CDR3 is TGTGCCAGCAGCCCCCCCGGAGCGGGGAGGATTACAGATACGCAGTATTTT. Full variable domain (outside the CDR3, taken from reference TRBV5-4 and TRBJ2-3): ETGVTQSPTHLIKTRGQQVTLRCSSQSGHNTVSWYQQALGQGPQFIFQYYREEENGRGNFPPRFSGLQFPNYSSELNVNALELDDSALYLCASSPPGAGRITDTQYFGPGTRLTVL.

The V and J genes are TRBV19 and TRBJ1-3; perhaps TRBD1 as D (6 bases). Germline CDR1 and CDR2: LNHDA and SQIVND (reference sequence). The CDR3 extends over 17 amino acids. The V end lost 3 bases, the J end lost 0 bases, and 15 bases lay between the germline ends. CDR3 amino acids: CASSMRGQLSSGNTIYF. The CDR3 nucleotides are TGTGCCAGTAGTATGCGCGGACAGTTGAGCTCTGGAAACACCATATATTTT.

V gene TRBV11-1 combines with J gene TRBJ2-7; D call uncertain. With 5 bases removed from V and 3 bases from J, the gap between germline ends came to 23 bases. Germline V gene data show CDR1 as SGHAT and CDR2 as FQDESV (reference sequence). This CDR3 is 17 amino acids long. The CDR3 bases are TGTGCCAGCAGCCGTACAGCCCCCATACAAAACAACTACGAGCAGTACTTC. Amino acid sequence: CASSRTAPIQNNYEQYF.

This clone occurred once. The chain couples TRBV6-6 to TRBJ1-1; 8 nucleotides agree with TRBD1. This CDR3 is 15 amino acids long. V was pared by 2 bases and J by 3 bases, with 5 bases of the junction left unmatched. Germline lookup yields CDR1 MNHNY and CDR2 SVGAGI (reference sequence). CDR3 sequence (DNA): TGTGCCAGCAGTTACGGACAGGGTTTGGACACTGAAGCTTTCTTT. As protein: CASSYGQGLDTEAFF.

The V call is TRBV27, the J call TRBJ2-7; tentative D call: TRBD1 (5 bases). From germline, CDR1 is MNHEY and CDR2 SMNVEV (reference sequence). V was cut by 2 bases and J by 2 bases, with 25 bases left in between. The CDR3 consists of 19 residues. CDR3 coding DNA: TGTGCCAGCAGTTTAGGGCTCCGCACTATAGGGGTGTACCCCTACGAGCAGTACTTC. As protein: CASSLGLRTIGVYPYEQYF.

As regards this clone: Other DNA sequences in this specimen translate into the identical CDR3. V usage is TRBV19 and J usage is TRBJ2-5; D uncertain. Germline V CDR1 and CDR2: LNHDA, SQIVND (reference sequence). The CDR3 runs 12 residues. V was shortened by 8 bases and J by 0 bases, with 7 bases between the two germline ends. This CDR3 is CASSQYQETQYF. The CDR3, as DNA: TGTGCCAGTTCTCAGTACCAAGAGACCCAGTACTTC. The complete variable domain, with remaining parts taken from reference TRBV19 and TRBJ2-5, reads DGGITQSPKYLFRKEGQNVTLSCEQNLNHDAMYWYRQDPGQGLRLIYYSQIVNDFQKGDIAEGYSVSREKKESFPLTVTSAQKNPTAFYLCASSQYQETQYFGPGTRLLVL.